This T cell receptor beta chain was identified during a study of blood T cell repertoires in COVID-19. Study-wide background: Collection of acute and convalescent COVID-19 samples took place in the United States, Italy and Spain. Sample material is recorded as cDNA or gDNA derived from T cells, B-cell-depleted T cells, or PBMCs.

The germline CDR1 and CDR2 sequences are SGHTA and FQGTGA. Trimming left V 5 bases short and J 0 bases short, with 9 bases between. CDR3 length: 14 amino acids. With regard to this clone: Within the sample, other DNA sequences also encode this same CDR3.

In the authors' methods: How many nucleated cells were present was estimated from reference gene primer amplification. The method was immunoSEQ multiplex PCR; TCRdb's version includes in-frame clones alone and lacks a portion of them. Clone size and the V and J calls come from that table; the DNA yielded D and trimming. The repertoire holds a few hundred thousand clones, roughly 90% seen once, with around 6% in the top ten. Sequenced sample: peripheral blood. This chain joins TRBV7-3 and TRBJ2-3; possibly TRBD2 for D (6 bases). This TCR was sampled from a young man who had recovered from COVID-19. CDR3 residues: CASSAGTSTDTQYF. The DNA for the CDR3 is TGTGCCAGCAGCGCCGGGACTAGCACAGATACGCAGTATTTT.